This TCR beta chain was sequenced during a study of blood T cell repertoires in COVID-19 (dated by TCRdb to 2020 to 2021). Looking at the study overall: The collaborator samples originated in the United States, Italy and Spain and spanned the acute and convalescent phases of COVID-19. The repertoires were released in a freely available public database meant as a resource for research on the immune response to SARS-CoV-2. Where available, HLA class I and class II types were taken from metadata supplied by the sample provider and were not determined by assay-based typing. A de-identified subject ID, COVID-19 status, age in years and sex were almost always included in the sample metadata. Subjects who had been exposed to COVID-19, were actively infected with it, or had recovered from it provided the deeply sampled blood TCRbeta repertoires that made up the dataset. The samples were drawn from two sources: the first 160 participants of the ongoing ImmuneRACE study, and 1,000 to 1,500 subjects contributed by 6 global collaborators. The prospective study material was composed of cDNA or gDNA derived from T cells, B-cell-depleted T cells, or PBMCs. Points the paper makes about the study in general: Clinical and demographic metadata were provided uncurated, with the amount varying by source and participant.

As regards this clone: Its antigen is currently not known. Base quality data are lacking; no much larger clone is found one base away.

Samples from volunteer blood donors who had recovered from COVID-19 were contributed by a second Seattle source. The collaborating institutions used their own protocols to collect whole blood in K2EDTA tubes. For TCRbeta analysis, collaborators shipped samples as frozen whole blood, isolated PBMCs, or DNA extracted from either of those sample types. The immunoSEQ Assay, a bias-controlled multiplex PCR, was used to amplify TCRbeta CDR3 regions from genomic DNA. Per the original workflow: Within the assay, amplification of reference gene primers was used to estimate how many nucleated cells each sample contained. Sequence reads were collapsed and filtered to measure the absolute abundance of every unique TCRbeta CDR3 rearrangement. For each sample, productive Simpson clonality was calculated by taking the square root of Simpson's diversity index across productive rearrangements. TCRdb took this table from immuneACCESS and kept in-frame rearrangements with V and J called. Such tables lack part of the clones; where checked against another copy, unresolved V genes explain under half of the gap, and the rest is unexplained. V, J and clone size derive from that table, while D and trimming were established from the DNA sequence. The sample table records about 300,000 clones; 83% of these occur just once. Approximately 10% of the sample is in the top ten clones.

Sequenced input: peripheral blood. The receptor's source is a woman aged 50 to 60 who had recovered from COVID-19.

The DNA sequence is TGTGCCAGTAGTGGGCGAAACAGGGCGCCGGAAGCTTTCTTT. The encoded protein is CASSGRNRAPEAFF. This chain joins TRBV19 to TRBJ1-1, and perhaps TRBD1 as D gene, on 6 matching bases. The CDR3, cysteine through phenylalanine, is 14 amino acids long. Of the read, only the CDR3 DNA is kept; its 42 bases are in frame from base 1. CDR1 and CDR2, looked up from the germline V gene (reference sequence), are LNHDA and SQIVND. Between the V and J ends, shortened by 5 bases and 8 bases respectively, the junction contains 18 bases.